The rows below give T cell receptor beta chains drawn from one sample of a study of blood T cell repertoires in COVID-19. Produced via immunoSEQ multiplex PCR; TCRdb's table is partial and in-frame only. The profile shows fewer than 10,000 clones, roughly 90% of them singletons. Sequences were obtained from peripheral blood. Receptor source: a man aged 55 to 70 with acute or convalescent COVID-19. The CDR3 runs from the conserved cysteine through the conserved F or W. Fields, in order: clone size, CDR3 length, D gene, J gene, V gene, CDR3 DNA, CDR3 protein. A D gene is named only where the DNA matches it firmly. Not every row has a clone size; where given, it reads once, few, many or a size class.

>.|13|.|TRBJ1-5|TRBV28
TGTGCCAGCAGTCGACAGTTAAATCAGCCCCAGCATTTT
CASSRQLNQPQHF
>.|13|.|TRBJ1-5|TRBV18
TGTGCCAGCTCACCGGGCCACGGGGGGCCCCAGCATTTT
CASSPGHGGPQHF
>.|13|.|TRBJ2-5|TRBV29-1
TGCAGCGCGGGTGGGACAATGGGAGAGACCCAGTACTTC
CSAGGTMGETQYF
>.|15|.|TRBJ1-2|TRBV4-3
TGCGCCAGCAGCCAGGGCCCAGGGGCGGTCTATGGCTACACCTTC
CASSQGPGAVYGYTF
>.|14|TRBD2|TRBJ2-1|TRBV18
TGTGCCAGCTCACCCGGGACTAGCGGGAATGAGCAGTTCTTC
CASSPGTSGNEQFF
>.|18|TRBD1|TRBJ2-6|TRBV19
TGTGCCAGTAGTGAACCGGGACAGGACTACTCTGGGGCCAACGTCCTGACTTTC
CASSEPGQDYSGANVLTF
>.|15|.|TRBJ2-7|TRBV11-1
TGTGCCAGCAGCCCTGAGACAGGGGAGGGCTACGAGCAGTACTTC
CASSPETGEGYEQYF
>.|16|TRBD2|TRBJ2-3|TRBV4-1
TGCGCCAGCAGCCAAGGGACTAGCAAACTCACAGATACGCAGTATTTT
CASSQGTSKLTDTQYF
>few|14|TRBD1|TRBJ1-4|TRBV27
TGTGCCAGCAAGTCGACAGGGCGGACTGAAAAACTGTTTTTT
CASKSTGRTEKLFF
>.|16|.|TRBJ2-3|TRBV28
TGTGCCAGCAGTTATCTAGGAGGGGCGCTCCGCGATACGCAGTATTTT
CASSYLGGALRDTQYF
>.|13|.|TRBJ2-1|TRBV2
TGTGCCAGCAGTGCTGTCCAACGTACGGAGGAGTTCTTC
CASSAVQRTEEFF
>.|14|.|TRBJ1-1|TRBV7-2
TGTGCCAGCAGCCCCGACAGAGTGAACACTGAAGCTTTCTTT
CASSPDRVNTEAFF
>.|16|TRBD2|TRBJ2-1|TRBV24-1
TGTGCCACCAGTGATAGGGCGGGAGGGCCTAAGAATGAGCAGTTCTTC
CATSDRAGGPKNEQFF
>.|13|.|TRBJ1-5|TRBV2
TGTGCCAGCAGGAGACAGGCCAATCAGCCCCAGCATTTT
CASRRQANQPQHF
>.|14|.|TRBJ2-3|TRBV11-3
TGTGCCAGCAGCTTAGGGTCGGGCACAGATACGCAGTATTTT
CASSLGSGTDTQYF
>.|15|.|TRBJ1-1|TRBV7-2
TGTGCCAGCAGCCCAGGCGGGGGTGGTCGCACTGAAGCTTTCTTT
CASSPGGGGRTEAFF
>.|14|.|TRBJ1-6|TRBV28
TGTGCCAGCAGTTTAGACAGCTTCAATTCACCCCTCCACTTT
CASSLDSFNSPLHF
>.|14|.|TRBJ2-3|TRBV7-9
TGTGCCAGCAGCCCGCGACAGGGACTAGATACGCAGTATTTT
CASSPRQGLDTQYF
>.|16|.|TRBJ1-6|TRBV18
TGTGCCAGCTCACCACCGTCCAGGGGTTATGATTCACCCCTCCACTTT
CASSPPSRGYDSPLHF
>.|15|.|TRBJ1-4|TRBV5-8
TGTGCCAGCAGCCGTTGGACAGACTCTAATGAAAAACTGTTTTTT
CASSRWTDSNEKLFF
>.|18|.|TRBJ1-5|TRBV4-3
TGCGCCAGCAGCCAAGGGTCAGGGGAAACCGTTAGCAATCAGCCCCAGCATTTT
CASSQGSGETVSNQPQHF
>.|16|TRBD1|TRBJ1-2|TRBV29-1
TGCAGCGTTGACCGGATGGGGACAGGCTCTAACTATGGCTACACCTTC
CSVDRMGTGSNYGYTF
>.|16|TRBD2|TRBJ2-1|TRBV7-3
TGTGCCAGCAGCTCCAAAGCGGGGGCGACCTACAATGAGCAGTTCTTC
CASSSKAGATYNEQFF
>.|14|.|TRBJ2-2|TRBV19
TGTGCCAGTAGTATAGATGCGGTCACCGGGGAGCTGTTTTTT
CASSIDAVTGELFF
>.|16|TRBD2|TRBJ2-5|TRBV7-2
TGTGCCAGCAGCTTAGTCGCGGGAGGGCCCTCAGAGACCCAGTACTTC
CASSLVAGGPSETQYF
>.|11|.|TRBJ1-2|TRBV30
TGTGCCTGGAGTTTCAGGACAGGCTACACCTTC
CAWSFRTGYTF
>once|14|.|TRBJ1-1|TRBV28
TGTGCCAGCAGGTACCTACAGGGCAGCACTGAAGCTTTCTTT
CASRYLQGSTEAFF
>.|18|TRBD1|TRBJ1-4|TRBV6-2/TRBV6-3
TGTGCCAGCAGTTACCTTCGTGGACAGGACGCAACTAATGAAAAATTGTTTTTT
CASSYLRGQDATNEKLFF
>.|13|TRBD1|TRBJ1-4|TRBV19
TGTGCCAGTAGAACCGGGACAGGTGAAAAACTGTTTTTT
CASRTGTGEKLFF
>.|14|.|TRBJ1-2|TRBV28
TGTGCCAGCATGCGAGTGGCGGGGAACTATGGCTACACCTTC
CASMRVAGNYGYTF
>.|16|TRBD2|TRBJ2-3|TRBV7-6
TGTGCCAGCAGCCCGGATCGGGAGGGCCAGGAAGATACGCAGTATTTT
CASSPDREGQEDTQYF
>.|14|TRBD2|TRBJ2-1|TRBV10-3
TGTGCCACCACACTAGCGGGAGTTTACAATGAGCAGTTCTTC
CATTLAGVYNEQFF
>.|13|.|TRBJ2-1|TRBV7-9
TGTGCCAGCAGCTTAGGACAGTACAATGAGCAGTTCTTC
CASSLGQYNEQFF